This T cell receptor beta chain was found in a study of control samples from healthy donors and cancer patients. V lost 0 bases and J 9 bases, leaving 11 bases between the germline ends. Germline-derived CDR1 and CDR2 are MNHEY and SVGAGI. This CDR3 spans 13 amino acids. Sequencing used immunoSEQ multiplex PCR; TCRdb keeps in-frame clones, though not all of them. The table lists 260,000 or so clones, over 75% of them singletons. The TCR comes from a woman aged 60 to 75 with lung cancer. The chain is built from TRBV6-5 and TRBJ1-1; D remains unclear. Sequencing used PBMCs. In DNA form, the CDR3 reads TGTGCCAGCAGTTACTCGTCCGGCCAGCAAGCTTTCTTT. Its protein product is CASSYSSGQQAFF.